The clone carrying this T cell receptor beta chain was counted many times. These data originate in a study of CD8+CD57+ T cells in acquired aplastic anemia. Per the germline V gene, CDR1 is LNHDA and CDR2 is SQIVND (reference sequence). Trimming pared 7 bases from V and 3 bases from J, leaving 13 bases between. This CDR3 is built from 14 residues. Genomic DNA, the template, was used for profiling of the TCR beta VDJ and CDR3. TCRdb passed the reads through MiXCR, listing each CDR3 protein once. The sample consists of 250,000 to 300,000 distinct CDR3 sequences, around three fifths of them appearing once.

This TCR derives from a human donor with severe aplastic anemia or a healthy control (not recorded which). The source material was sorted CD4+, CD8+, or CD8+CD57+ T cells (not recorded which) from PBMCs. This chain joins TRBV19 and TRBJ1-5; D is ambiguous. The CDR3 region has the DNA TGTGCCAGTACCGTAGCCCAAACCAATCAGCCCCAGCATTTT. It translates to CASTVAQTNQPQHF.